This TCR beta chain derives from a study of blood T cells in healthy people across ages. Alongside a J-beta primer mix, a sample-barcoded 5' primer served in a second PCR lasting about 7 to 12 cycles. All samples yielded 2.5 million or more CDR3-containing paired-end reads. A single record per CDR3 protein comes from TCRdb applying MiXCR to the 5' RACE reads. The sample holds about 930,000 distinct CDR3 sequences, almost 30% seen once. The CDR3 extends over 14 amino acids. The ends were cut back, 1 base at V and 10 bases at J, with 17 bases in the middle. Germline values: CDR1 SGHDT, CDR2 YYEEEE. This clonotype was seen a few times. What it recognizes is unknown. Study results and limitations: Unsorted PBMC material precluded a definitive naive versus antigen-experienced comparison.

This sample also belongs to another study, concerning T cells of mothers and their children. As that report states: Clones that were microchimeric and persistent were not detected among T cells.

The chain joins TRBV5-6 to TRBJ1-1, with unresolved D. Material for sequencing was blood. The TCR comes from a woman aged 40-49 years in good health. CDR3 in amino acids: CASSLYIQQGGAFF. Written as DNA, the CDR3 is TGTGCCAGCAGCTTGTACATTCAGCAAGGCGGAGCTTTCTTT.